This is a list of T cell receptor beta chains from one sample in a study of T-cell reconstitution after alpha-beta-depleted transplantation in children. TCRdb passed the PCR reads through MiXCR, listing each CDR3 protein once. The table records about 240,000 distinct CDR3 sequences, about 12% of them present only once. Sequenced here: PBMCs from the stem cell graft donor, sampled from the stem cell graft. The receptors derive from a human donor who donated a stem cell graft to a child with acute lymphoblastic leukemia. Each CDR3 is given with its conserved first and last residue. Each record gives: D gene, J gene, clone size, V gene, CDR3 protein, CDR3 DNA. A D gene is named only where the DNA matches it firmly. Size values are once, few and many counts, or a class for expanded clones, and some rows have none.

d_call: -; j_call: TRBJ2-5; clone_size: -; v_call: TRBV20-1; cdr3_aa: CSANGQAGETQYF; cdr3_nt: TGCAGTGCTAATGGACAGGCGGGGGAGACCCAGTACTTC
d_call: -; j_call: TRBJ2-1; clone_size: many; v_call: TRBV24-1; cdr3_aa: CATSDHNTGTEQFF; cdr3_nt: TGTGCCACCAGTGATCACAACACAGGTACTGAGCAGTTCTTC
d_call: -; j_call: TRBJ1-1; clone_size: many; v_call: TRBV7-9; cdr3_aa: CASSHGQNTEAFF; cdr3_nt: TGTGCCAGCAGCCACGGACAGAACACTGAAGCTTTCTTT
d_call: -; j_call: TRBJ1-1; clone_size: many; v_call: TRBV24-1; cdr3_aa: CATSDWRSSTEAFF; cdr3_nt: TGTGCCACCAGTGATTGGAGGAGCTCCACTGAAGCTTTCTTT
d_call: -; j_call: TRBJ2-5; clone_size: -; v_call: TRBV6-2/TRBV6-3; cdr3_aa: CASSTFETQYF; cdr3_nt: TGTGCCAGCAGTACCTTTGAGACCCAGTACTTC
d_call: -; j_call: TRBJ1-6; clone_size: many; v_call: TRBV5-1; cdr3_aa: CASSLAELAYNSPLHF; cdr3_nt: TGCGCCAGCAGCTTGGCTGAACTCGCCTATAATTCACCCCTCCACTTT
d_call: -; j_call: TRBJ2-1; clone_size: many; v_call: TRBV6-2/TRBV6-3; cdr3_aa: CASRPRVGKSYNEQFF; cdr3_nt: TGTGCCAGCAGGCCTCGGGTAGGGAAATCCTACAATGAGCAGTTCTTC
d_call: -; j_call: TRBJ1-2; clone_size: many; v_call: TRBV28; cdr3_aa: CASSLSSYYGYTF; cdr3_nt: TGTGCCAGCAGTTTAAGCAGTTACTATGGCTACACCTTC
d_call: -; j_call: TRBJ2-7; clone_size: many; v_call: TRBV6-2/TRBV6-3; cdr3_aa: CASSYSDEQYF; cdr3_nt: TGTGCCAGCAGTTACTCGGATGAGCAGTACTTC
d_call: -; j_call: TRBJ2-3; clone_size: many; v_call: TRBV29-1; cdr3_aa: CSVGHADTQYF; cdr3_nt: TGCAGCGTGGGACATGCAGATACGCAGTATTTT
d_call: -; j_call: TRBJ2-5; clone_size: many; v_call: TRBV9; cdr3_aa: CASSHPDGSLGETQYF; cdr3_nt: TGTGCCAGCAGCCACCCCGATGGCTCGTTGGGGGAGACCCAGTACTTC
d_call: -; j_call: TRBJ2-1; clone_size: few; v_call: TRBV7-8; cdr3_aa: CASSLTKDKGFF; cdr3_nt: TGTGCCAGCAGCTTAACGAAGGACAAGGGGTTCTTC
d_call: -; j_call: TRBJ2-2; clone_size: -; v_call: TRBV9; cdr3_aa: CASSVDGWELFF; cdr3_nt: TGTGCCAGCAGCGTAGATGGTTGGGAGCTGTTTTTT
d_call: -; j_call: TRBJ1-4; clone_size: many; v_call: TRBV7-2; cdr3_aa: CASSSTVGSTNEKLFF; cdr3_nt: TGTGCCAGCAGCTCGACAGTTGGGTCGACTAATGAAAAACTGTTTTTT
d_call: TRBD1; j_call: TRBJ2-5; clone_size: many; v_call: TRBV29-1; cdr3_aa: CSVSGTGGGGETQYF; cdr3_nt: TGCAGCGTCTCCGGGACAGGGGGTGGTGGAGAGACCCAGTACTTC
d_call: -; j_call: TRBJ1-1; clone_size: many; v_call: TRBV4-2; cdr3_aa: CASSGRLNTEAFF; cdr3_nt: TGTGCCAGCAGCGGACGCCTGAACACTGAAGCTTTCTTT
d_call: -; j_call: TRBJ2-4; clone_size: many; v_call: TRBV4-2; cdr3_aa: CASSQEVGGANIQYF; cdr3_nt: TGTGCCAGCAGCCAAGAAGTGGGTGGGGCAAACATTCAGTACTTC
d_call: -; j_call: TRBJ2-7; clone_size: -; v_call: TRBV27; cdr3_aa: CASSLFLGGFYEQYF; cdr3_nt: TGTGCCAGCAGTTTATTTCTGGGGGGCTTCTACGAGCAGTACTTC
d_call: -; j_call: TRBJ1-1; clone_size: -; v_call: TRBV7-9; cdr3_aa: CASSPRGGLREAFF; cdr3_nt: TGTGCCAGCAGCCCCCGGGGGGGGCTTAGGGAAGCTTTCTTT
d_call: -; j_call: TRBJ1-1; clone_size: few; v_call: TRBV6-1; cdr3_aa: CASTRIDGAEAFF; cdr3_nt: TGTGCCAGCACCCGAATTGACGGGGCTGAAGCTTTCTTT
d_call: TRBD2; j_call: TRBJ2-7; clone_size: medium-sized; v_call: TRBV7-2; cdr3_aa: CASSPGWAGGRNGNEQYF; cdr3_nt: TGTGCCAGCAGTCCCGGTTGGGCGGGAGGGAGAAATGGCAACGAGCAGTACTTC
d_call: -; j_call: TRBJ1-2; clone_size: many; v_call: TRBV10-3; cdr3_aa: CAISRDGDGYTF; cdr3_nt: TGTGCCATCAGCCGGGACGGCGATGGCTACACCTTC
d_call: TRBD1; j_call: TRBJ2-2; clone_size: many; v_call: TRBV20-1; cdr3_aa: CSATGTGITGELFF; cdr3_nt: TGCAGTGCGACCGGGACAGGGATCACCGGGGAGCTGTTTTTT
d_call: -; j_call: TRBJ2-3; clone_size: many; v_call: TRBV5-1; cdr3_aa: CASSLKRRRTDTQYF; cdr3_nt: TGCGCCAGCAGCTTGAAGCGCAGACGCACAGATACGCAGTATTTT
d_call: -; j_call: TRBJ2-2; clone_size: few; v_call: TRBV18; cdr3_aa: CASSPPGRPGGELFF; cdr3_nt: TGTGCCAGCTCACCACCTGGCAGGCCAGGAGGAGAGCTGTTTTTT
d_call: TRBD1; j_call: TRBJ2-1; clone_size: -; v_call: TRBV11-1; cdr3_aa: CASSAYRGSYNEQFF; cdr3_nt: TGTGCCAGCAGCGCATACAGGGGTTCCTACAATGAGCAGTTCTTC
d_call: TRBD1; j_call: TRBJ2-7; clone_size: many; v_call: TRBV5-1; cdr3_aa: CASSAGTGGSEQYF; cdr3_nt: TGCGCCAGCAGCGCCGGGACAGGGGGCAGCGAGCAGTACTTC
d_call: TRBD1; j_call: TRBJ1-1; clone_size: many; v_call: TRBV3-1; cdr3_aa: CASSRQGGVTEAFF; cdr3_nt: TGTGCCAGCAGCCGCCAGGGGGGAGTCACTGAAGCTTTCTTT
d_call: TRBD2; j_call: TRBJ2-1; clone_size: -; v_call: TRBV4-2; cdr3_aa: CASSQGLAGLHVKVNEQFF; cdr3_nt: TGTGCCAGCAGCCAGGGACTAGCGGGATTACATGTAAAGGTCAATGAGCAGTTCTTC
d_call: TRBD2; j_call: TRBJ2-7; clone_size: many; v_call: TRBV6-6; cdr3_aa: CASEREGYEQYF; cdr3_nt: TGTGCCAGCGAGCGGGAGGGCTACGAGCAGTACTTC
d_call: -; j_call: TRBJ1-1; clone_size: many; v_call: TRBV25-1; cdr3_aa: CASSVMDVNTEAFF; cdr3_nt: TGTGCCAGCAGTGTCATGGATGTGAACACTGAAGCTTTCTTT
d_call: TRBD2; j_call: TRBJ2-5; clone_size: few; v_call: TRBV28; cdr3_aa: CASASSAGASRATQYF; cdr3_nt: TGTGCCAGCGCGAGCTCCGCGGGAGCAAGCAGGGCGACCCAGTACTTC
d_call: -; j_call: TRBJ2-1; clone_size: many; v_call: TRBV29-1; cdr3_aa: CSVLEGLGNEQFF; cdr3_nt: TGCAGCGTTCTTGAGGGGTTGGGCAATGAGCAGTTCTTC
d_call: -; j_call: TRBJ2-7; clone_size: many; v_call: TRBV20-1; cdr3_aa: CSARDPFYEQYF; cdr3_nt: TGCAGTGCTAGAGACCCTTTCTACGAGCAGTACTTC
d_call: TRBD2; j_call: TRBJ2-1; clone_size: many; v_call: TRBV20-1; cdr3_aa: CSASPITSGGANEQFF; cdr3_nt: TGCAGTGCTAGTCCGATAACTAGCGGGGGGGCCAATGAGCAGTTCTTC
d_call: -; j_call: TRBJ1-5; clone_size: many; v_call: TRBV6-1; cdr3_aa: CASKGQGKQPQHF; cdr3_nt: TGTGCCAGCAAAGGCCAGGGTAAACAGCCCCAGCATTTT
d_call: TRBD1; j_call: TRBJ2-3; clone_size: many; v_call: TRBV12-3/TRBV12-4; cdr3_aa: CASSLGGRGSTDTQYF; cdr3_nt: TGTGCCAGCAGTTTAGGCGGCAGGGGGAGCACAGATACGCAGTATTTT
d_call: -; j_call: TRBJ1-1; clone_size: many; v_call: TRBV12-3/TRBV12-4; cdr3_aa: CASRVGILGGTEAFF; cdr3_nt: TGTGCCAGCAGGGTGGGGATCTTGGGCGGCACTGAAGCTTTCTTT
d_call: -; j_call: TRBJ2-4; clone_size: many; v_call: TRBV6-5; cdr3_aa: CASSYSYGLADIQYF; cdr3_nt: TGTGCCAGCAGTTACTCATACGGGTTGGCGGACATTCAGTACTTC
d_call: -; j_call: TRBJ2-5; clone_size: many; v_call: TRBV20-1; cdr3_aa: CSARDKVTKETQYF; cdr3_nt: TGCAGTGCTAGAGACAAAGTTACAAAAGAGACCCAGTACTTC
d_call: -; j_call: TRBJ1-6; clone_size: many; v_call: TRBV28; cdr3_aa: CASSFVGGTYNSPLHF; cdr3_nt: TGTGCCAGCAGTTTTGTCGGGGGCACCTATAATTCACCCCTCCACTTT
d_call: -; j_call: TRBJ1-6; clone_size: many; v_call: TRBV6-5; cdr3_aa: CASSSPTQNSPLHF; cdr3_nt: TGTGCCAGCAGTTCCCCCACTCAGAATTCACCCCTCCACTTT
d_call: -; j_call: TRBJ2-5; clone_size: many; v_call: TRBV7-9; cdr3_aa: CASRRQGGAETQYF; cdr3_nt: TGTGCCAGCAGACGGCAGGGCGGAGCAGAGACCCAGTACTTC
d_call: -; j_call: TRBJ2-1; clone_size: many; v_call: TRBV27; cdr3_aa: CASSSGSSYNEQFF; cdr3_nt: TGTGCCAGCAGTTCTGGAAGCTCCTACAATGAGCAGTTCTTC
d_call: TRBD1; j_call: TRBJ1-3; clone_size: many; v_call: TRBV10-3; cdr3_aa: CAISLTRGQAGNTIYF; cdr3_nt: TGTGCCATCAGCTTAACGAGGGGGCAGGCTGGAAACACCATATATTTT
d_call: -; j_call: TRBJ2-1; clone_size: many; v_call: TRBV7-9; cdr3_aa: CASSLSGPNLQFF; cdr3_nt: TGTGCCAGCAGCTTATCGGGGCCCAATCTCCAGTTCTTC
d_call: -; j_call: TRBJ2-5; clone_size: many; v_call: TRBV7-2; cdr3_aa: CASSLRGSQYF; cdr3_nt: TGTGCCAGCAGCTTGCGAGGGTCCCAGTACTTC
d_call: -; j_call: TRBJ1-5; clone_size: many; v_call: TRBV30; cdr3_aa: CAWSVGGQGQPQHF; cdr3_nt: TGTGCCTGGAGTGTCGGGGGGCAGGGGCAGCCCCAGCATTTT
d_call: -; j_call: TRBJ2-2; clone_size: many; v_call: TRBV29-1; cdr3_aa: CSVGNGGYTGELFF; cdr3_nt: TGCAGCGTTGGAAATGGCGGCTACACCGGGGAGCTGTTTTTT
d_call: -; j_call: TRBJ2-2; clone_size: -; v_call: TRBV20-1; cdr3_aa: CSARDGFGDGELFF; cdr3_nt: TGCAGTGCACGGGACGGCTTTGGAGACGGGGAGCTGTTTTTT
d_call: TRBD2; j_call: TRBJ2-1; clone_size: many; v_call: TRBV12-3/TRBV12-4; cdr3_aa: CASTPGLASNEQFF; cdr3_nt: TGTGCCAGCACCCCGGGACTAGCCTCCAATGAGCAGTTCTTC